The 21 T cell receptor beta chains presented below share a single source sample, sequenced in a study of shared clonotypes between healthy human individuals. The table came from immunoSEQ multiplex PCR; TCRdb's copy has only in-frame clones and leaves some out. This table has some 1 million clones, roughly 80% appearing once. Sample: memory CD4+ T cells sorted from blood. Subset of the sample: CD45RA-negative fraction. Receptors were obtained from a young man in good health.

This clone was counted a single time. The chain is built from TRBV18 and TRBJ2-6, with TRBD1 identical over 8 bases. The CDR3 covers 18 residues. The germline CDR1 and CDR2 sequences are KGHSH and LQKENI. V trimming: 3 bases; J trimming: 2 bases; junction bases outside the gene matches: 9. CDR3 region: CASSPWTGQRPGANVLTF. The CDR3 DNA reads TGTGCCAGCTCACCCTGGACAGGGCAAAGGCCTGGGGCCAACGTCCTGACTTTC.

CDR3 bases: TGTGCCAGCAGTGGGACAGCATCCTACGAGCAGTACTTC. Encoded protein: CASSGTASYEQYF. This chain connects TRBV28 to TRBJ2-7, with 7 bases matching TRBD1. This CDR3 has 13 residues. CDR1 and CDR2 from the germline V gene are MDHEN and SYDVKM. After removal of 5 bases from V and 1 base from J, the junction contained 2 bases not matched to a gene.

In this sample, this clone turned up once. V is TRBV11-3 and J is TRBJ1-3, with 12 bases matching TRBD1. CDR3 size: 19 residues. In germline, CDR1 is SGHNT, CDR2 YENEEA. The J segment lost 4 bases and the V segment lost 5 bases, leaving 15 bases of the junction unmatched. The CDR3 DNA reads TGTGCCAGCAGCCCGTCGCGGGACAGGGGGCGTTCATACGGAAACACCATATATTTT. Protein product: CASSPSRDRGRSYGNTIYF.

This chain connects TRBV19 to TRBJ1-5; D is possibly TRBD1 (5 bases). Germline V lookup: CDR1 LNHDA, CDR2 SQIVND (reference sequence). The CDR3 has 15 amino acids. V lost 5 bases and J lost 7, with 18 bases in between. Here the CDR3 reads CASSLGGPGVQPQHF. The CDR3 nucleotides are TGTGCCAGTAGTTTGGGGGGACCGGGGGTACAGCCCCAGCATTTT.

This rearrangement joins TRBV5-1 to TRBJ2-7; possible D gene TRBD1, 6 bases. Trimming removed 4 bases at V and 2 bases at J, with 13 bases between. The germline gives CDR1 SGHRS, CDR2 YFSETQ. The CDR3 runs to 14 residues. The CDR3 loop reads CASSRTGTTYEQYF. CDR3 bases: TGCGCCAGCAGCCGGACCGGGACAACCTACGAGCAGTACTTC.

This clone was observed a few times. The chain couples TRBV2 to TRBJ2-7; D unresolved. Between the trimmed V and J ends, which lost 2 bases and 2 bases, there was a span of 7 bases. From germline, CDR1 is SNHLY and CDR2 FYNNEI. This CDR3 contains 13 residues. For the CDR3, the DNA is TGTGCCAGCAGTGAATCTGCCACCTACGAGCAGTACTTC. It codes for CASSESATYEQYF. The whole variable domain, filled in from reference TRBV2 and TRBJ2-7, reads EPEVTQTPSHQVTQMGQEVILRCVPISNHLYFYWYRQILGQKVEFLVSFYNNEISEKSEIFDDQFSVERPDGSNFTLKIRSTKLEDSAMYFCASSESATYEQYFGPGTRLTVT.

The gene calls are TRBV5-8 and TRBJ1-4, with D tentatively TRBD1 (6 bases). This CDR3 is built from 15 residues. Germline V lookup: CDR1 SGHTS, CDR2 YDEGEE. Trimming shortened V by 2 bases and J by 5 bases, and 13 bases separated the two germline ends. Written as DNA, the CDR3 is TGTGCCAGCAGCTTTGGACGGGGGCTAAATGAAAAACTGTTTTTT. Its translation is CASSFGRGLNEKLFF.

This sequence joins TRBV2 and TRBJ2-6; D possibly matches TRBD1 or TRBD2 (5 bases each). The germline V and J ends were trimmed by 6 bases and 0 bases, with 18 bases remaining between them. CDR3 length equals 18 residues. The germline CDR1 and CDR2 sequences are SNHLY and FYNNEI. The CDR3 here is CASRRTNTGLSGANVLTF. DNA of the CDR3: TGTGCCAGCAGGCGGACAAATACGGGGCTCTCTGGGGCCAACGTCCTGACTTTC.

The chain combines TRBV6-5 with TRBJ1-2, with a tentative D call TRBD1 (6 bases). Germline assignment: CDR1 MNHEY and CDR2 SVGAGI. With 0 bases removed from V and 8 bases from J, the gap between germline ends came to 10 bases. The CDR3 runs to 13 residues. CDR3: CASSYSEGEGYTF. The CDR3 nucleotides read TGTGCCAGCAGTTACTCGGAGGGGGAGGGCTACACCTTC.

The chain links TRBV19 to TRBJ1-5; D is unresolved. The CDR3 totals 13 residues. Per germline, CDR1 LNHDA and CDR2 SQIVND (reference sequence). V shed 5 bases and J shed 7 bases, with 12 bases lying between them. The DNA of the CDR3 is TGTGCCAGTAGTGTTGACGGGAACCAGCCCCAGCATTTT. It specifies CASSVDGNQPQHF.

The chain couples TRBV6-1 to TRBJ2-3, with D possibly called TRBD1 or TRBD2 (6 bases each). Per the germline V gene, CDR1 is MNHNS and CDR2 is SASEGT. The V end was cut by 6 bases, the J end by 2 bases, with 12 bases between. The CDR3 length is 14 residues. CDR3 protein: CASSPGGFTDTQYF. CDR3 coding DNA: TGTGCCAGCAGCCCCGGGGGCTTCACAGATACGCAGTATTTT.

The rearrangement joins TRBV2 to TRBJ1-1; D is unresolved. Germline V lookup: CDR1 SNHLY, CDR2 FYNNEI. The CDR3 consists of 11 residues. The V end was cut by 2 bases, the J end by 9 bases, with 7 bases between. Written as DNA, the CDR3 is TGTGCCAGCAGTGAAACGAGGAAAGCTTTCTTT. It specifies CASSETRKAFF.

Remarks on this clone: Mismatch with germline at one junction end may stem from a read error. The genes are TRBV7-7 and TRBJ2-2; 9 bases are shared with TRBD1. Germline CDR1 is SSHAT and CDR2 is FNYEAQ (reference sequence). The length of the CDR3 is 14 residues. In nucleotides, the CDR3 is TGTGCTAGCAGCTCCGGGACAGGGAACGGGGAGCTGTTTTTT. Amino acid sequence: CASSSGTGNGELFF.

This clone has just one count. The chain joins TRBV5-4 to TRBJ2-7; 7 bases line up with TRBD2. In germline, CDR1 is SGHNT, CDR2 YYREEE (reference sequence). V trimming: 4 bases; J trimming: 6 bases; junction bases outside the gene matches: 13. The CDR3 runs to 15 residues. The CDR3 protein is CASSRAGTKVTEQYF. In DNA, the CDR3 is TGTGCCAGCAGCCGAGCCGGGACTAAGGTGACCGAGCAGTACTTC.

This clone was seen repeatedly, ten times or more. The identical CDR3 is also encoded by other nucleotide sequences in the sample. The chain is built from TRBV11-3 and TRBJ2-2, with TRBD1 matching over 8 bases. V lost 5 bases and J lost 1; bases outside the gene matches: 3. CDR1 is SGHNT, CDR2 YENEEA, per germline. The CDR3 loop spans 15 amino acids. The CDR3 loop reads CASSPGTGNTGELFF. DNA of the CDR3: TGTGCCAGCAGCCCAGGGACAGGGAACACCGGGGAGCTGTTTTTT.

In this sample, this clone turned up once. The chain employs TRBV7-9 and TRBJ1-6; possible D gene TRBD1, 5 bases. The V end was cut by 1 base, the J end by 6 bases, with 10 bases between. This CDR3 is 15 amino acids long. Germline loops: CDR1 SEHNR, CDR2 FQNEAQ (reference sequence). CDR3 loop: CASSLDQGGNSPLHF. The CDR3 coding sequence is TGTGCCAGCAGCTTAGACCAGGGCGGTAATTCACCCCTCCACTTT.

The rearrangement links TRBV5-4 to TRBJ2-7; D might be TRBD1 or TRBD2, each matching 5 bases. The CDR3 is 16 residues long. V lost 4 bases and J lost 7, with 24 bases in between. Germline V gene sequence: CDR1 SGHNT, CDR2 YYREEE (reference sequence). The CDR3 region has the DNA TGTGCCAGCAGCCGATGGGGGTCCACTCTAAATGGGGAGCAGTACTTC. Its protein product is CASSRWGSTLNGEQYF.

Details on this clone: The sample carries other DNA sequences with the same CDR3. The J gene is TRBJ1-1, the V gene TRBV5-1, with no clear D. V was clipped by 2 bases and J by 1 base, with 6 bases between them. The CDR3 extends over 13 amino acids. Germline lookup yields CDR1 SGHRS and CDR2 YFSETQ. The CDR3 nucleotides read TGCGCCAGCAGCTTTAGCGGGAACACTGAAGCTTTCTTT. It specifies CASSFSGNTEAFF.

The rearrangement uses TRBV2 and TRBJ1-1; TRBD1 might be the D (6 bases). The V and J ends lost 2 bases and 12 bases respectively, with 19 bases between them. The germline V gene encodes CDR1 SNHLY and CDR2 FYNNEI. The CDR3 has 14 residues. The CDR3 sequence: CASSESRGPGISFF. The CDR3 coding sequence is TGTGCCAGCAGTGAAAGCAGGGGACCTGGAATCTCTTTCTTT.

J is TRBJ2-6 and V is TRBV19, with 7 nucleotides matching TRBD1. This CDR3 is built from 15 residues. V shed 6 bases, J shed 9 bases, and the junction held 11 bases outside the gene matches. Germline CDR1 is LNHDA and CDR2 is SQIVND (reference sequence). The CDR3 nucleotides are TGTGCCAGTAGCTTCCAGGGGGTTGGTGGCAACGTCCTGACTTTC. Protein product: CASSFQGVGGNVLTF.

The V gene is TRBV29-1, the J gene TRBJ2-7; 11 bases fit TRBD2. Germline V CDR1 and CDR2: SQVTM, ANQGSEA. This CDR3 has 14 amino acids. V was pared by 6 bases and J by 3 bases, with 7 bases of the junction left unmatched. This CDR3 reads CSVATSGRHYEQYF. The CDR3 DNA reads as TGCAGCGTGGCTACTAGCGGGAGACACTACGAGCAGTACTTC.